Reported below is one T cell receptor (beta chain). The antigen remains unidentified. The TCRbeta library was prepared with unique molecular identifiers. MiXCR, run by TCRdb on the PCR reads, gives a single entry per CDR3 protein. The sample holds 700,000 to 950,000 distinct CDR3 sequences; 15% to 20% are singletons and the top ten take roughly 5%. The data belong to a study of T-cell reconstitution after alpha-beta-depleted transplantation in children. Study results and limitations: The high TCRbeta diversity at day 60 in some patients came from surviving recipient T cells and thymic progenitors. The main origin of T-cell counts and diversity one year after transplant was newly produced T cells. About two months after transplant, alpha-beta T cells reportedly came from several hundred expanded graft clones.

Germline CDR1 and CDR2: SGHRS and YFSETQ. The CDR3 is made up of 14 amino acids. V lost 0 bases and J lost 5, with 11 bases in between. The chain joins TRBV5-1 to TRBJ2-5; weak D call: TRBD1 (6 bases). The sequenced sample was PBMCs, mostly from graft donor cells, obtained 360 days after TCRalphabeta/CD19-depleted stem cell transplant. This receptor was identified in a male patient aged 10 to 17 who had a stem cell transplant for acute lymphoblastic leukemia, so the T cells may come from the graft donor. In nucleotides, the CDR3 is TGCGCCAGCAGCTTGGTACAGGGCGCCGAGACCCAGTACTTC. As protein: CASSLVQGAETQYF.